Presented here are 17 T cell receptor beta chains from one specimen sequenced in a study of T cells in Graves' hyperthyroidism and ophthalmopathy. Amplified TCR beta CDR3 regions came from RNA transcripts. A first-round RT-PCR of the TCR CDR3 used the HTBI primer set. Via MiXCR, TCRdb re-called the multiplex PCR reads, giving one row per CDR3 protein. Here the sample spans about 410,000 distinct CDR3 sequences, over 12% being singletons. The sample taken for sequencing was blood. Source of these receptors: a man aged 18 to 29 with Graves' ophthalmopathy.

This clonotype was detected many times. This chain links TRBV6-1 with TRBJ2-1, with D tentatively TRBD1 (8 bases). The CDR3 length is 15 residues. CDR1 and CDR2 (germline): MNHNS, SASEGT. The V gene lost 3 bases and the J gene lost 4 bases, with 13 bases spanning the gap. CDR3 nucleotide sequence: TGTGCCAGCAGTGAGACAGGGGAGGGGTACAATGAGCAGTTCTTC. This encodes CASSETGEGYNEQFF.

This clonotype showed up just a few times. V usage is TRBV4-1 and J usage is TRBJ2-1, with 8 bases aligning to TRBD2. The CDR3 extends over 13 amino acids. CDR1 and CDR2 (germline): MGHRA, YSYEKL. V gave up 0 bases and J gave up 15 bases; unmatched junction bases: 7. The CDR3: CASSQDPREGRFF. The CDR3 coding sequence is TGCGCCAGCAGCCAAGATCCCCGGGAGGGCAGGTTCTTC.

The chain links TRBV6-5 to TRBJ2-1, with 10 nucleotides matching TRBD2. This CDR3 has 16 residues. V lost 2 bases to trimming and J lost 5 bases; unmatched junction nucleotides: 6. Germline V lookup: CDR1 MNHEY, CDR2 SVGAGI. CDR3 in DNA: TGTGCCAGCAGTTACCCTAGCGGGAGAACCCACAATGAGCAGTTCTTC. Its translation is CASSYPSGRTHNEQFF.

This clonotype turned up a few times. The rearrangement uses TRBV24-1 and TRBJ2-3, with 8 bases fitting TRBD1. The CDR3 is 14 residues long. The ends lost 7 bases at V and 3 bases at J; junction bases unmatched: 5. Per the germline V gene, CDR1 is KGHDR and CDR2 is SFDVKD. The CDR3 DNA is TGTGCCACCAGGGACAGGGTGGAAACAGATACGCAGTATTTT. Its protein is CATRDRVETDTQYF.

Regarding this clonotype: This clone may be a read error of a much larger clone one base away. The rearrangement joins TRBV30 to TRBJ2-4; D gene unclear. The end of the DNA fits TRBJ2-1 better, so the J call may be wrong. CDR3 length equals 13 residues. Looked up from germline, CDR1 is GTSNPN and CDR2 is SVGIG (reference sequence). DNA of the CDR3: TGTGCCTGGAGAGAGAGAGCCAAAAACATTCAGTTCTTC. It yields the protein CAWRERAKNIQFF.

This clonotype came up a few times. The V and J genes are TRBV4-1 and TRBJ1-4, with D tentatively TRBD1 (6 bases). V shed 4 bases and J shed 8 bases, with 11 bases lying between them. Germline V gene lookup returns CDR1 MGHRA and CDR2 YSYEKL. The length of the CDR3 is 13 residues. The chain's CDR3 is CASSLAQGEKLFF. The CDR3 nucleotides are TGCGCCAGCAGCCTCGCCCAGGGGGAAAAACTGTTTTTT.

This clonotype was seen only a few times. The J gene is TRBJ1-1, the V gene TRBV10-1; maybe TRBD1 (6 bases). V was trimmed by 0 bases and J by 4 bases, leaving 12 bases between them. This CDR3 has 15 residues. Per the germline V gene, CDR1 is WNHNN and CDR2 is SYGVQD (reference sequence). CDR3 in DNA: TGCGCCAGCAGTGAGTCGACTCAGGGGTTCACTGAAGCTTTCTTT. It is translated as CASSESTQGFTEAFF.

This clonotype appeared many times. This sequence joins TRBV7-9 and TRBJ2-1; the match to TRBD1 covers 7 bases. The germline CDR1 and CDR2 sequences are SEHNR and FQNEAQ (reference sequence). The length of the CDR3 is 13 residues. V lost 5 bases, J lost 8 bases, and 6 bases stayed unmatched. The CDR3 here is CASSRQGTDEQFF. The CDR3, as DNA: TGTGCCAGCAGCAGACAGGGTACGGATGAGCAGTTCTTC.

The chain joins TRBV6-5 to TRBJ2-2; 12 bases are shared with TRBD2. CDR1 and CDR2 from the germline V gene are MNHEY and SVGAGI. V gave up 2 bases and J gave up 0 bases; unmatched junction bases: 7. The CDR3 has 19 residues. CDR3 loop: CASSYTGLAGLANTGELFF. Here the CDR3 DNA reads TGTGCCAGCAGTTACACGGGACTAGCGGGCTTAGCGAACACCGGGGAGCTGTTTTTT.

This clonotype was seen ten or more times. This sequence joins TRBV11-1 and TRBJ2-1; D uncertain. CDR1 and CDR2 (germline): SGHAT, FQDESV (reference sequence). V was trimmed by 5 bases and J by 1 base, leaving 12 bases between them. This CDR3 has 15 amino acids. The CDR3 loop reads CASSPNDFSYNEQFF. The CDR3 DNA follows: TGTGCCAGCAGCCCGAATGACTTTTCCTACAATGAGCAGTTCTTC.

This clonotype was picked up many times. The chain recombines TRBV11-1 with TRBJ2-4, with a weak D call TRBD1 (5 bases). V was trimmed by 5 bases and J by 0 bases, leaving 8 bases between them. CDR1 and CDR2 from the germline V gene are SGHAT and FQDESV (reference sequence). This CDR3 has 14 amino acids. The CDR3 loop reads CASSLQGAKNIQYF. CDR3 nucleotide sequence: TGTGCCAGCAGCCTTCAGGGAGCCAAAAACATTCAGTACTTC.

This clonotype was recorded at least ten times. The rearrangement links TRBV20-1 to TRBJ2-7; 7 bases are a match to TRBD2. The CDR3 spans 15 residues. Germline assignment: CDR1 DFQATT and CDR2 SNEGSKA (reference sequence). V trimming: 1 base; J trimming: 0 bases; junction bases outside the gene matches: 6. The chain's CDR3 is CSARVPSGVSYEQYF. CDR3 bases: TGCAGTGCTAGAGTGCCCAGCGGGGTCTCCTACGAGCAGTACTTC.

This clonotype was seen ten or more times. This chain uses TRBV30 with TRBJ2-1; 8 positions match TRBD1. CDR1 and CDR2 (germline): GTSNPN, SVGIG (reference sequence). The ends lost 5 bases at V and 6 bases at J; junction bases unmatched: 9. The CDR3 covers 14 residues. CDR3 amino acids: CAWSTGQGSNEQFF. The CDR3 DNA sequence: TGTGCCTGGTCGACTGGACAGGGAAGCAATGAGCAGTTCTTC.

This clonotype occurred many times. The chain links TRBV3-1 to TRBJ1-5, with 9 bases identical to TRBD1. CDR3 length: 15 residues. V trimming: 4 bases; J trimming: 6 bases; junction bases outside the gene matches: 7. Germline V gives CDR1 LGHDT, CDR2 YNNKEL (reference sequence). CDR3 loop: CASSPGTGRSQPQHF. CDR3 sequence (DNA): TGTGCCAGCAGCCCCGGGACAGGGCGGTCTCAGCCCCAGCATTTT.

This clonotype has a handful of counts. V and J are TRBV24-1 and TRBJ1-2; tentative D call: TRBD1 (6 bases). CDR1 and CDR2 (germline): KGHDR, SFDVKD. The CDR3 has 13 residues. V was shortened by 4 bases and J by 8 bases, with 13 bases between the two germline ends. The CDR3 region has the DNA TGTGCCACCAGTGACCAAAACAGGGACGGCTACACCTTC. Its protein is CATSDQNRDGYTF.

This clonotype was recorded at least ten times. The V gene is TRBV2, the J gene TRBJ2-1; 7 bases fit TRBD1. With 7 bases clipped from V and 0 bases from J, the junction kept 6 bases outside the gene matches. The CDR3 is made up of 15 amino acids. CDR1 is SNHLY and CDR2 is FYNNEI in the germline V gene. This CDR3 reads CASTQDRNSYNEQFF. The CDR3 DNA is TGTGCCAGCACCCAGGACAGGAACTCCTACAATGAGCAGTTCTTC.

V usage is TRBV20-1 and J usage is TRBJ2-3; 10 bases are shared with TRBD2. This CDR3 region has 14 residues. CDR1 and CDR2 (germline): DFQATT, SNEGSKA (reference sequence). The ends lost 6 bases at V and 3 bases at J; junction bases unmatched: 6. The CDR3 loop is CSAALAGRTDTQYF. The DNA for the CDR3 is TGCAGTGCCGCACTAGCGGGGAGGACAGATACGCAGTATTTT.